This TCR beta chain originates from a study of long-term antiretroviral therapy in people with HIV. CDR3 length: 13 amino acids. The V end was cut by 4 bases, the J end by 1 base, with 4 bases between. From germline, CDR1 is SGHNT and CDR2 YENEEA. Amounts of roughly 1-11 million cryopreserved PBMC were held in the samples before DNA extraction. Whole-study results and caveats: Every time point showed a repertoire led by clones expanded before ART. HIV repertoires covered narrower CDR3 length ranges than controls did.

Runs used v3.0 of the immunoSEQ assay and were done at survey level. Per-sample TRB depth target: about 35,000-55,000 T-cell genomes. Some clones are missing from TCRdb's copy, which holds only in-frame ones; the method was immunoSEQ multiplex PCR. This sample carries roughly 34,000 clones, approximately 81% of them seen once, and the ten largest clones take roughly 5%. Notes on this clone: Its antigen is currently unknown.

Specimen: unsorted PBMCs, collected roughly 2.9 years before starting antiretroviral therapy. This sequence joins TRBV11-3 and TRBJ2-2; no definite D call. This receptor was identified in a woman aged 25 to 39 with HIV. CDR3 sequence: CASSSGNTGELFF. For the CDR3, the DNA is TGTGCCAGCAGCTCAGGGAACACCGGGGAGCTGTTTTTT.